This TCR beta chain appears in the sequencing data of a study of T cells in Graves' hyperthyroidism and ophthalmopathy. Regions amplified from RNA transcripts were the TCR beta CDR3 regions. A set of HTBI primers served as the primers for a first-round RT-PCR of the TCR CDR3. TCRdb ran MiXCR on the multiplex PCR reads and lists one entry per CDR3 protein. The sample shows hundreds of thousands of distinct CDR3 sequences, roughly 25% of them seen only once. V lost 6 bases and J lost 0, with 14 bases in between. CDR3 length equals 15 residues. Germline V lookup: CDR1 SEHNR, CDR2 FQNEAQ (reference sequence). This clonotype has a count of ten or more. The study included ophthalmopathy patients with Clinical Activity Score at least 3, NOSPECS grade at least 4 and duration under 3 months. Clinical symptoms, serum thyroxine, TRAb, thyroid ultrasound and orbital computed tomography informed diagnoses.

The receptor was isolated from a woman younger than 45 with Graves' ophthalmopathy. The sequencing input was blood. This chain uses TRBV7-9 with TRBJ1-2; no clear D. CDR3 protein: CASSLRPGTNYGYTF. For the CDR3, the DNA is TGTGCCAGCAGTTTACGCCCCGGGACTAACTATGGCTACACCTTC.